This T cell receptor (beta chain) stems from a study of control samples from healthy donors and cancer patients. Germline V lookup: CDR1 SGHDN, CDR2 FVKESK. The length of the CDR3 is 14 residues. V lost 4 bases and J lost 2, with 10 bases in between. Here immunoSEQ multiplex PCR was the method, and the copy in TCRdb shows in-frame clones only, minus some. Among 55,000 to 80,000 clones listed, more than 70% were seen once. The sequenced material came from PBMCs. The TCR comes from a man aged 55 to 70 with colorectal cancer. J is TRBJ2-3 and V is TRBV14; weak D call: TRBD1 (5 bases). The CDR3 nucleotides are TGTGCCAGCAGCCTGATCAGGGTCACAGATACGCAGTATTTT. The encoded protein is CASSLIRVTDTQYF.